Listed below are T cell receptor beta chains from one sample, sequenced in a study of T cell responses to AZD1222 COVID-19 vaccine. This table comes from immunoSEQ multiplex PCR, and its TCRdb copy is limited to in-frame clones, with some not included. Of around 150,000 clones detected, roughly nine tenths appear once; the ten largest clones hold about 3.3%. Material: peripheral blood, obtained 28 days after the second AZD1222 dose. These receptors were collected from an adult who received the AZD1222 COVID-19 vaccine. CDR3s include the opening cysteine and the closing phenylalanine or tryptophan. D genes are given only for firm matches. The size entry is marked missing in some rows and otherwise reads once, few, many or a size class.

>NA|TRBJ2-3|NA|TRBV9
CASSVVGTSTDTQYF
TGTGCCAGCAGCGTCGTGGGGACTAGCACAGATACGCAGTATTTT
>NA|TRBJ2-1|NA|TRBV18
CASSPQPENNEQFF
TGTGCCAGCTCACCACAACCGGAAAACAATGAGCAGTTCTTC
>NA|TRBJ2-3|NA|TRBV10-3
CAISESSRRSSTDTQYF
TGTGCCATCAGTGAGTCTTCCAGACGGTCGAGCACAGATACGCAGTATTTT
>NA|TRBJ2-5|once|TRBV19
CASSIGRRQETQYF
TGTGCCAGTAGTATCGGCAGGCGACAAGAGACCCAGTACTTC
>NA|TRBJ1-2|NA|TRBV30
CAWSVADRGGSYGYTF
TGTGCCTGGAGTGTAGCGGACCGTGGCGGTAGTTATGGCTACACCTTC
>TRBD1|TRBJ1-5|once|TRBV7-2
CASSLDRGRWQPQHF
TGTGCCAGCAGCTTAGACAGGGGGCGTTGGCAGCCCCAGCATTTT
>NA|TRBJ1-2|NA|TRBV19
CASSIGLLSNYGYTF
TGTGCCAGTAGTATAGGACTGCTATCCAACTATGGCTACACCTTC
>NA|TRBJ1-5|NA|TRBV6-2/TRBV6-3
CASSHTLGGSNQPQHF
TGTGCCAGCAGTCATACTTTGGGGGGAAGCAATCAGCCCCAGCATTTT
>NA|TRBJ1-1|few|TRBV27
CASSLRGGRKRTEAFF
TGTGCCAGCAGTTTAAGGGGCGGCAGGAAAAGAACTGAAGCTTTCTTT
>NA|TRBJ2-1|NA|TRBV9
CASSVGTFRTGNEQFF
TGTGCCAGCAGCGTAGGAACCTTTAGGACGGGCAATGAGCAGTTCTTC
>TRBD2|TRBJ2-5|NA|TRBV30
CAWDGLAGRWYF
TGTGCCTGGGACGGACTAGCGGGGCGTTGGTACTTC
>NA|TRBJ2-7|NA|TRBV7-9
CASSSFISRGYEQYF
TGTGCCAGCAGCTCTTTTATTTCAAGGGGATACGAGCAGTACTTC
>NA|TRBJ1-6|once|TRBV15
CATSRDPIRRGNSPLHF
TGTGCCACCAGCAGAGATCCCATCCGTCGGGGTAATTCACCCCTCCACTTT
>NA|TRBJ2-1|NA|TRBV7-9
CASSPPGRGASVF
TGTGCCAGCAGCCCTCCGGGACGAGGAGCTTCAGTCTTC
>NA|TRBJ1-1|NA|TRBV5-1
CASSFYREENTEAFF
TGCGCCAGCAGCTTTTACAGGGAGGAGAACACTGAAGCTTTCTTT
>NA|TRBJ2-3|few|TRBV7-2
CASSFLSSGQAIGTDTQYF
TGTGCCAGCAGCTTCCTGTCCAGCGGGCAAGCGATCGGCACAGATACGCAGTATTTT
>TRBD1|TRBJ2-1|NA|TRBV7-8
CASSLRQGREQFF
TGTGCCAGCAGCCTCCGACAGGGACGTGAGCAGTTCTTC
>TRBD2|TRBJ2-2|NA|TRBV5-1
CASSLAAGGTGELFF
TGCGCCAGCAGCTTGGCAGCGGGAGGCACCGGGGAGCTGTTTTTT
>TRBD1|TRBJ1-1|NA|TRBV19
CASSAGQPLWNTEAFF
TGTGCCAGTAGTGCGGGACAGCCCCTTTGGAACACTGAAGCTTTCTTT
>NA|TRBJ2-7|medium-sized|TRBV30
CAWGNDRAYEQYF
TGTGCCTGGGGGAACGACAGAGCCTACGAGCAGTACTTC
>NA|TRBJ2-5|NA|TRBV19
CASSLRAETQYF
TGTGCCAGTAGTCTACGGGCCGAGACCCAGTACTTC
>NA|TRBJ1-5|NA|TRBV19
CASSIVRVRGNQPQHF
TGTGCCAGTAGTATAGTCCGGGTGAGGGGGAATCAGCCCCAGCATTTT
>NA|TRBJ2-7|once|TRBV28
CASSPGDGYEQYF
TGTGCCAGCAGTCCCGGGGACGGCTACGAGCAGTACTTC
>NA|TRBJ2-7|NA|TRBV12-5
CASASGFTYEQYF
TGTGCTAGTGCCTCGGGCTTCACCTACGAGCAGTACTTC
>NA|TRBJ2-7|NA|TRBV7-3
CASSLRDRLEQYF
TGTGCCAGCAGCTTAAGGGATCGGCTCGAGCAGTACTTC
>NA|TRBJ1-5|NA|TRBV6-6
CASSASQPQHF
TGTGCCAGCAGCGCAAGCCAGCCCCAGCATTTT
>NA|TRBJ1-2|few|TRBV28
CASRSGADTEGYGYTF
TGTGCCAGCAGATCCGGGGCAGACACGGAAGGGTATGGCTACACCTTC
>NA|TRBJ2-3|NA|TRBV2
CASMGSTDTQYF
TGTGCCAGCATGGGTTCCACAGATACGCAGTATTTT
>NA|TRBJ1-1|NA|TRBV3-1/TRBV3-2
CASSQGFGQKGAFF
TGTGCCAGCAGCCAAGGTTTTGGGCAGAAAGGAGCTTTCTTT
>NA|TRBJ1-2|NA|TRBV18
CASSPGALGRGYTF
TGTGCCAGCTCACCGGGGGCCCTTGGTCGTGGCTACACCTTC
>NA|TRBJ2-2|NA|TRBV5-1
CASSLDAGTGELFF
TGCGCCAGCAGCTTGGACGCGGGAACCGGGGAGCTGTTTTTT
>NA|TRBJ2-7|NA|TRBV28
CASTDSYEQYF
TGTGCCAGTACGGATTCCTACGAGCAGTACTTC
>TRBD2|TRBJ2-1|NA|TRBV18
CASSGTSGEQFF
TGTGCCAGCTCCGGGACTAGCGGCGAGCAGTTCTTC
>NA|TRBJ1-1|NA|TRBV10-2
CASSERQLNTEAFF
TGCGCCAGCAGTGAGCGGCAACTCAACACTGAAGCTTTCTTT
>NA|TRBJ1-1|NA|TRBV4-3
CASSQGRRVEAFF
TGCGCCAGCAGCCAAGGAAGGCGGGTTGAAGCTTTCTTT
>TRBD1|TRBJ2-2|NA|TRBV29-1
CSVWTGGVTGELFF
TGCAGCGTTTGGACAGGGGGCGTCACCGGGGAGCTGTTTTTT
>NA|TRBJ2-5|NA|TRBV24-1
CATSDPTGNIETQYF
TGTGCCACCAGTGATCCAACCGGGAATATCGAGACCCAGTACTTC
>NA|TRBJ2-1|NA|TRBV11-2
CASSLVGNSYNEQFF
TGTGCCAGCAGCTTAGTTGGCAACTCCTACAATGAGCAGTTCTTC
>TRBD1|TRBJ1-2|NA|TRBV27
CASSPGPSWDRGYTF
TGTGCCAGCAGTCCTGGGCCATCATGGGACAGGGGCTACACCTTC
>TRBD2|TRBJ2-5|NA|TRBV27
CASSGLAGTETQYF
TGTGCCAGCAGTGGACTAGCGGGAACTGAGACCCAGTACTTC
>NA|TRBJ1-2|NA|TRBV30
CAWSVLVAGGYTF
TGTGCCTGGAGTGTACTGGTGGCGGGAGGCTACACCTTC
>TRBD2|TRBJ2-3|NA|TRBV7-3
CASSLKLAGSTDTQYF
TGTGCCAGCAGCCTAAAACTAGCGGGGAGCACAGATACGCAGTATTTT
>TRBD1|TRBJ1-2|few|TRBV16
CASSQSIPDRAYYGYTF
TGTGCCAGCAGCCAATCGATCCCCGACAGGGCCTACTATGGCTACACCTTC
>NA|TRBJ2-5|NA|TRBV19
CASKRRGDQETQYF
TGTGCCAGTAAACGTAGAGGGGACCAAGAGACCCAGTACTTC
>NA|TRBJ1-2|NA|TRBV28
CASSRGGTYGYTF
TGTGCCAGCAGTCGGGGCGGCACCTATGGCTACACCTTC
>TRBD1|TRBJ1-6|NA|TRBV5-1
CASSSPTGTGVSNSPLHF
TGCGCCAGCAGCTCCCCTACTGGGACAGGCGTTTCTAACTCACCCCTCCACTTT
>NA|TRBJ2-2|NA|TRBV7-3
CASSSGRGYTGELFF
TGTGCCAGCAGCTCGGGTCGGGGTTACACCGGGGAGCTGTTTTTT
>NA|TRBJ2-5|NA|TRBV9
CASSRQGSGQETQYF
TGTGCCAGCAGCCGTCAGGGTAGCGGCCAAGAGACCCAGTACTTC
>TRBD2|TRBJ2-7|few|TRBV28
CASSSPGLASYEQYF
TGTGCCAGCAGTTCCCCGGGACTAGCTTCATACGAGCAGTACTTC
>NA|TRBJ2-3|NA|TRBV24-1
CATSEWGFGEDTQYF
TGTGCCACCAGTGAGTGGGGCTTCGGGGAGGATACGCAGTATTTT
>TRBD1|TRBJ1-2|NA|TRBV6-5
CASRRQGEGNGYTF
TGTGCCAGCAGGCGACAGGGGGAGGGGAATGGCTACACCTTC
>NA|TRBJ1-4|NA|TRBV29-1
CSVEVATNEKLFF
TGCAGCGTCGAGGTTGCAACTAATGAAAAACTGTTTTTT
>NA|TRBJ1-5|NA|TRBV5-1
CASSLGEVNQPQHF
TGCGCCAGCAGCTTGGGCGAAGTTAATCAGCCCCAGCATTTT